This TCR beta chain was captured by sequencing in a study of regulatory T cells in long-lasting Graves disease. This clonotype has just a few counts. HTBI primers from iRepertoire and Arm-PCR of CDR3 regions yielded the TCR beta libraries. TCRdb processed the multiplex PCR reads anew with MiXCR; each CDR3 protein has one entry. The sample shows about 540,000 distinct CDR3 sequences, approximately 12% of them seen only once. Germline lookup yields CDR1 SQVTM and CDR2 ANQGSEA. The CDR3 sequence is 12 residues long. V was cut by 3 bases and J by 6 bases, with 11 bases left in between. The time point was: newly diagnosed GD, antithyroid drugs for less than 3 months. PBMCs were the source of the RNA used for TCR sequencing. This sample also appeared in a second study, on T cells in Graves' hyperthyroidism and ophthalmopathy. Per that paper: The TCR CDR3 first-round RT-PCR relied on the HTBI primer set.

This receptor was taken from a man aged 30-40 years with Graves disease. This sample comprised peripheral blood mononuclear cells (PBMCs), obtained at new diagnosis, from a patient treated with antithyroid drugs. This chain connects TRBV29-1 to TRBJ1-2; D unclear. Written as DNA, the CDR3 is TGCAGCGTTGAGGCGGACGTCGATGGCTACACCTTC. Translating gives CSVEADVDGYTF.